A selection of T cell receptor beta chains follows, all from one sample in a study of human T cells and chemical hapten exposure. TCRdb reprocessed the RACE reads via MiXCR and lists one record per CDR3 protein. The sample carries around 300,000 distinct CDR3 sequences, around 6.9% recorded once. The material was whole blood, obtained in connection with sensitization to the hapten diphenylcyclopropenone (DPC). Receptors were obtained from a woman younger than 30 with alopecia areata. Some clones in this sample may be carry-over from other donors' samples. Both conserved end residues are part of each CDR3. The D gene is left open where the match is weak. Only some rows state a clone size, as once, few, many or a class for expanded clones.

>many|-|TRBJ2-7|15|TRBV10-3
TGTGCCATCAGTGAGTCGTGGACATTCCCCGTCGAGCAGTACTTC
CAISESWTFPVEQYF
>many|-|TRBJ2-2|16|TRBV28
TGTGCCAGCAGTTTATTGGGCGGGACGAACACCGGGGAGCTGTTTTTT
CASSLLGGTNTGELFF
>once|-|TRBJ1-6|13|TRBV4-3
TGCGCCAGCAGCGACGACCAAAATTTACCCCTCCACTTT
CASSDDQNLPLHF
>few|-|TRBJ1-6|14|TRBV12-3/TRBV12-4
TGTGCCAGTCGGGACGGTGGGGTTTATTCACCCCTCCACTTT
CASRDGGVYSPLHF
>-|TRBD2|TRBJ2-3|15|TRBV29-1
TGCAGCGTTGAAGAGGGACTAGCGGGGAGAGATACGCAGTATTTT
CSVEEGLAGRDTQYF
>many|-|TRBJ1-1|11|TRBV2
TGTGCCAGCGTCCAGAACACTGAAGCTTTCTTT
CASVQNTEAFF
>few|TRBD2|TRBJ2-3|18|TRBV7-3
TGTGCCAGCAGCTTAACGCCACATAATAGCGGGGGAGGTGATACGCAGTATTTT
CASSLTPHNSGGGDTQYF
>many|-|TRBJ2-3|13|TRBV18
TGTGCCAGCTCCCCGCCTTTCACAGATACGCAGTATTTT
CASSPPFTDTQYF
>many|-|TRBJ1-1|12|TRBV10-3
TGTGCCATCAGAGGGGCGTCCACTGAAGCTTTCTTT
CAIRGASTEAFF
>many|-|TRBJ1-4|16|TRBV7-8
TGTGCCAGCAGCCCGTTAAGAGCCCAGACTAATGAAAAACTGTTTTTT
CASSPLRAQTNEKLFF
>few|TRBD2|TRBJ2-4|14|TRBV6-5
TGTGCCAGCAGTACCCCGACTAGCGGGGGGGGGATGTACTTC
CASSTPTSGGGMYF
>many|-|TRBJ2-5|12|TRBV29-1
TGCAGCGTGTCGGGACACCAAGAGACCCAGTACTTC
CSVSGHQETQYF
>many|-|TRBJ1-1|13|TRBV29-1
TGCAGCGCCATGGTCGGGCCTTACACTGAAGCTTTCTTT
CSAMVGPYTEAFF
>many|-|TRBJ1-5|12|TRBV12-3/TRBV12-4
TGTGCCTCGACCGAGGACAATCAGCCCCAGCATTTT
CASTEDNQPQHF
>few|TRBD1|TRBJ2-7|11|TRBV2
TGTGCCACGACAGGGAGCTACGAGCAGTACTTC
CATTGSYEQYF
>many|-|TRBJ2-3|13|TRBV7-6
TGTGCCAGCGGCCCCGAGGGAGATACGCAGTGGTATTTT
CASGPEGDTQWYF
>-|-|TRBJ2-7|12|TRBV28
TGTGCCAGCAGTCCAACGATGGGCGAGCAGTACTTC
CASSPTMGEQYF
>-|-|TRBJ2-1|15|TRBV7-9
TGTGCCAGCAGCCCCTATAGCAGCTCCTACAATGAGCAGTTCTTC
CASSPYSSSYNEQFF